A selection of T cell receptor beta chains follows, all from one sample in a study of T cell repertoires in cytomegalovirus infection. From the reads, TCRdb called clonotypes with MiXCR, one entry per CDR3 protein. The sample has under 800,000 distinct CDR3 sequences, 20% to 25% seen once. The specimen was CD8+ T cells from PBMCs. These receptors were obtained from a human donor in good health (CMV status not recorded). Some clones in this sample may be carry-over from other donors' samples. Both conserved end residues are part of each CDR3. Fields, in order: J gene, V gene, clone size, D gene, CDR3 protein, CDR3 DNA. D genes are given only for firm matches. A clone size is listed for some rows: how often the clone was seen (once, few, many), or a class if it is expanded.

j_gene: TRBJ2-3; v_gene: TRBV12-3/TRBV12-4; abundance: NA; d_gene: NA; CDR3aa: CASTLWGAPADTQYF; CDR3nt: TGTGCCAGCACCCTTTGGGGGGCCCCGGCAGATACGCAGTATTTT
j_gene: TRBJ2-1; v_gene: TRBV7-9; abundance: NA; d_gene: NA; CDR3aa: CASSSPPGSSYNEQFF; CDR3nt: TGTGCCAGCAGCTCCCCCCCGGGGAGCTCCTACAATGAGCAGTTCTTC
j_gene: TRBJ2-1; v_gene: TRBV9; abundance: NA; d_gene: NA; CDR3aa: CASSDTGKSYNEQFF; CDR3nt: TGTGCCAGCAGCGATACAGGGAAGTCCTACAATGAGCAGTTCTTC
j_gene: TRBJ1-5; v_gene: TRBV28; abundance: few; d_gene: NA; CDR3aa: CASSLWAPDLNQPQHF; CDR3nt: TGTGCCAGCAGTTTATGGGCACCGGATCTCAATCAGCCCCAGCATTTT
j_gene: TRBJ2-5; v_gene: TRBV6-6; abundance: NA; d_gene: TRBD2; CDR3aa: CASKDGGAGTQYF; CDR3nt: TGTGCCAGCAAGGACGGGGGGGCCGGGACCCAGTACTTC
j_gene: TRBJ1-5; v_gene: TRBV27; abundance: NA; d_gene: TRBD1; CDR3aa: CASGDRVLQPQHF; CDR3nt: TGTGCCAGTGGGGACAGGGTTCTTCAGCCCCAGCATTTT
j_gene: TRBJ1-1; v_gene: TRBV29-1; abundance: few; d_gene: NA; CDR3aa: CSVETGVNTEAFF; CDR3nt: TGCAGCGTTGAAACAGGCGTGAACACTGAAGCTTTCTTT
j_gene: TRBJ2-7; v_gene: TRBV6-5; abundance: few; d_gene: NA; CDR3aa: CASSSGTDLLEQYF; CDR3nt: TGTGCCAGCAGTTCCGGGACGGACTTACTTGAGCAGTACTTC
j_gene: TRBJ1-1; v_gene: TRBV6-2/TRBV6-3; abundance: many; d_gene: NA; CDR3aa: CASSDTEVEAFF; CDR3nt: TGTGCCAGCAGTGATACGGAGGTTGAAGCTTTCTTT
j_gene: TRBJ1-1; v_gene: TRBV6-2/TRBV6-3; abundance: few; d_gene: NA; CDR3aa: CASFVDNLRSEAFF; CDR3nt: TGTGCCAGCTTCGTGGACAACCTAAGGAGTGAAGCTTTCTTT
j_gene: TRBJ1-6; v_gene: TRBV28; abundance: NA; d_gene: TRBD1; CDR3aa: CASSFRTGRSYNSPLHF; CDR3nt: TGTGCCAGCAGTTTCCGGACAGGGCGCTCCTATAATTCACCCCTCCACTTT
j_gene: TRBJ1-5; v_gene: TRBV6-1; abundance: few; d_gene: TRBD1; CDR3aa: CASSQYRGEQPQHF; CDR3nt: TGTGCCAGCAGTCAGTACAGGGGCGAGCAGCCCCAGCATTTT
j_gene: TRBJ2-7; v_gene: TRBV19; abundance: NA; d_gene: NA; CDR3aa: CASSIGTNEQYF; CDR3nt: TGTGCCAGTAGTATCGGGACAAACGAGCAGTACTTC
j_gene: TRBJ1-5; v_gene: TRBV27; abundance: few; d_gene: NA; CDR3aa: CASSRSVVANQPQHF; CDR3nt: TGTGCCAGCTCACGAAGCGTGGTCGCAAATCAGCCCCAGCATTTT
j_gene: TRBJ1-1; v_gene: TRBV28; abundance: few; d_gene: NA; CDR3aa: CASSFLWENTEAFF; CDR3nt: TGTGCCAGCAGTTTTCTTTGGGAGAACACTGAAGCTTTCTTT
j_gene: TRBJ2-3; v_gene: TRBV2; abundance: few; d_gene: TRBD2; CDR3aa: CASSDRGGENTQYF; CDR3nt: TGTGCCAGCAGTGACCGGGGGGGGGAAAATACGCAGTATTTT
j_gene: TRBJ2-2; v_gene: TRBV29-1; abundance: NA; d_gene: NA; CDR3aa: CSVESQSATGELLF; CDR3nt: TGCAGCGTTGAATCCCAGTCGGCGACCGGGGAGCTGCTTTTT
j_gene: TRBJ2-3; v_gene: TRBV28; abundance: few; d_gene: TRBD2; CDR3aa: CASRGLAGDSTQYF; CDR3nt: TGTGCCAGCAGGGGACTAGCGGGTGATAGTACGCAGTATTTT
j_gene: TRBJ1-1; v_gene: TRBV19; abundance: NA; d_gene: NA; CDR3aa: CASSIVGKTEAFF; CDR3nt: TGTGCCAGTAGTATAGTAGGGAAAACTGAAGCTTTCTTT
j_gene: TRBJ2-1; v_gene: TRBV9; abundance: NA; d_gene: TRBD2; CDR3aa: CASSGDRRLAGGLENEQFF; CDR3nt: TGTGCCAGCAGTGGGGACAGGAGACTAGCGGGGGGGTTGGAAAATGAGCAGTTCTTC